These 32 T cell receptor beta chains were sequenced from one sample in a study of cytomegalovirus exposure and HLA in healthy donors. Clones were read by immunoSEQ multiplex PCR, and TCRdb kept only the in-frame ones, dropping some. The table has tens of thousands of clones, approximately 90% seen once. Material for sequencing was PBMCs. The receptors were gathered from a woman in her late teens or twenties in good health and CMV-seropositive.

The chain carries TRBV28 and TRBJ2-7; 9 bases are shared with TRBD1. CDR3 length: 14 amino acids. The germline V gene has CDR1 MDHEN and CDR2 SYDVKM. V lost 6 bases, J lost 1 base, and 4 bases stayed unmatched. The CDR3 nucleotides are TGTGCCAGCAGGTGGGACAGGGTATCCTACGAGCAGTACTTC. This codes for CASRWDRVSYEQYF.

V and J are TRBV10-3 and TRBJ2-2; 13 bases map to TRBD2. Germline loops: CDR1 ENHRY, CDR2 SYGVKD. This CDR3 contains 19 residues. Germline trimming cut 0 bases from V and 4 bases from J; bases unmatched to any gene: 8. CDR3 nucleotides: TGTGCCATCAGTGAGTCGTCACTAGCGGGGGGGAGAGGCACCGGGGAGCTGTTTTTT. Its protein is CAISESSLAGGRGTGELFF.

J is TRBJ2-5 and V is TRBV27, with D maybe TRBD2 (5 bases). Germline V CDR1 and CDR2: MNHEY, SMNVEV (reference sequence). The V and J ends lost 7 bases and 6 bases respectively, with 15 bases between them. CDR3 length: 13 residues. CDR3 bases: TGTGCCAGCACTACCTCGTCGGGAAAGACCCAGTACTTC. Protein: CASTTSSGKTQYF.

The chain carries TRBV15 and TRBJ2-3; 11 nucleotides line up with TRBD1. Unmatched junction bases numbered 0, after V lost 3 bases and J lost 4 bases. CDR1 LNHNV and CDR2 YYDKDF come from the germline V gene (reference sequence). CDR3 size: 14 residues. CDR3 DNA: TGTGCCACCAGCAGGGGACAGGGGGCAGATACGCAGTATTTT. It yields the protein CATSRGQGADTQYF.

This chain uses TRBV11-2 with TRBJ2-3, with D tentatively TRBD2 (6 bases). The CDR3 length is 15 residues. Looked up from germline, CDR1 is SGHAT and CDR2 is FQNNGV. V was cut by 1 base and J by 2 bases, with 10 bases left in between. CDR3 nucleotide sequence: TGTGCCAGCAGCTTAGTGGGACTTAACACAGATACGCAGTATTTT. Protein sequence: CASSLVGLNTDTQYF.

In its sample, this clone was seen once. J is TRBJ2-2 and V is TRBV7-9, with D perhaps TRBD2 (6 bases). The V and J ends lost 5 bases and 3 bases respectively, with 13 bases between them. The CDR3 length is 15 residues. Germline V gives CDR1 SEHNR, CDR2 FQNEAQ (reference sequence). CDR3 protein: CASSSGGEYTGELFF. The CDR3 coding sequence is TGTGCCAGCAGCAGCGGCGGGGAGTACACCGGGGAGCTGTTTTTT. The full variable domain, in which reference TRBV7-9 and TRBJ2-2 provide the parts outside the CDR3, is DTGVSQNPRHKITKRGQNVTFRCDPISEHNRLYWYRQTLGQGPEFLTYFQNEAQLEKSRLLSDRFSAERPKGSFSTLEIQRTEQGDSAMYLCASSSGGEYTGELFFGEGSRLTVL.

The V and J genes are TRBV5-4 and TRBJ2-1; TRBD2 is a possible D gene (6 bases). CDR3 length equals 14 residues. The germline V gene encodes CDR1 SGHNT and CDR2 YYREEE (reference sequence). V lost 3 bases and J lost 6, with 13 bases in between. The CDR3, as DNA: TGTGCCAGCAGCTCGCGGACTAAATCCAATGAGCAGTTCTTC. It translates to CASSSRTKSNEQFF. Full variable domain (rest looked up from reference TRBV5-4 and TRBJ2-1): ETGVTQSPTHLIKTRGQQVTLRCSSQSGHNTVSWYQQALGQGPQFIFQYYREEENGRGNFPPRFSGLQFPNYSSELNVNALELDDSALYLCASSSRTKSNEQFFGPGTRLTVL.

This chain uses TRBV4-3 with TRBJ1-1, with no clear D. Germline V lookup: CDR1 LGHNA, CDR2 YSLEER. Trimming stripped 1 base from V and 0 bases from J, with 12 bases between. The CDR3 length is 16 residues. The CDR3 DNA follows: TGCGCCAGCAGCCAAGGTGTCAGGAACATGAACACTGAAGCTTTCTTT. Translated: CASSQGVRNMNTEAFF.

The chain has TRBV27 and TRBJ1-2; 8 bases are shared with TRBD1. Germline loops: CDR1 MNHEY, CDR2 SMNVEV (reference sequence). This CDR3 has 14 residues. V lost 4 bases and J lost 6; bases outside the gene matches: 7. CDR3 coding DNA: TGTGCCAGCAGTTCTCTCCGGACAGGGAATGGCTACACCTTC. Protein sequence: CASSSLRTGNGYTF.

The V call is TRBV27, the J call TRBJ1-2; weak D call: TRBD1 (5 bases). The CDR3 length is 15 residues. Trimming pared 5 bases from V and 1 base from J, leaving 14 bases between. Looked up from germline, CDR1 is MNHEY and CDR2 is SMNVEV (reference sequence). CDR3 in DNA: TGTGCCAGCAGTCCCGACAGAACAAATAACTATGGCTACACCTTC. This sequence encodes CASSPDRTNNYGYTF.

The V call is TRBV29-1, the J call TRBJ1-5; no clear D. The CDR3 runs 14 residues. CDR1 and CDR2 (germline): SQVTM, ANQGSEA. Trimming took 8 bases from V and 7 from J, leaving 21 bases between them. The CDR3 nucleotides are TGCAGCATATGTGAGGGAGCTCTTAACCAGCCCCAGCATTTT. It codes for CSICEGALNQPQHF.

This clone was observed a single time. Here the CDR3 reads CASSPLPGLPRNEQFF. CDR3 nucleotide sequence: TGCGCCAGCAGCCCGCTACCGGGACTCCCAAGGAATGAGCAGTTCTTC. The chain employs TRBV4-1 and TRBJ2-1; maybe TRBD2 (6 bases). The CDR3 spans 16 residues. Germline V gene data show CDR1 as MGHRA and CDR2 as YSYEKL. The V end was cut by 4 bases, the J end by 7 bases, with 20 bases between.

This clone has only a few counts. This CDR3 is CASSTRTGGYEQYF. In nucleotides, the CDR3 is TGTGCCAGCAGCACCCGGACAGGGGGCTACGAGCAGTACTTC. This chain connects TRBV13 to TRBJ2-7; 10 positions agree with TRBD1. The CDR3 has 14 amino acids. CDR1 is PRHDT and CDR2 is FYEKMQ in the germline V gene (reference sequence). After removal of 5 bases from V and 3 bases from J, the junction contained 4 bases not matched to a gene.

This clone was counted only a few times. This chain uses TRBV30 with TRBJ2-3; TRBD2 aligns across 7 bases. From germline, CDR1 is GTSNPN and CDR2 SVGIG (reference sequence). The CDR3 length is 17 residues. The V and J ends lost 2 bases and 4 bases, in that order; junction bases with no gene match: 15. This CDR3 is CAWSSAGLVVHSDTQYF. Written as DNA, the CDR3 is TGTGCCTGGAGTTCCGCAGGACTAGTTGTGCATTCAGATACGCAGTATTTT. Full variable domain (rest looked up from reference TRBV30 and TRBJ2-3): SQTIHQWPATLVQPVGSPLSLECTVEGTSNPNLYWYRQAAGRGLQLLFYSVGIGQISSEVPQNLSASRPQDRQFILSSKKLLLSDSGFYLCAWSSAGLVVHSDTQYFGPGTRLTVL.

This clone occurred once. The V and J genes are TRBV6-5 and TRBJ2-3; 7 positions agree with TRBD2. Germline V gene lookup returns CDR1 MNHEY and CDR2 SVGAGI. The CDR3 is 15 amino acids. V shed 5 bases and J 2 bases; nucleotides not matched to a gene: 7. The CDR3: CASSSERDYTDTQYF. DNA of the CDR3: TGTGCCAGCAGTAGTGAGAGGGACTACACAGATACGCAGTATTTT.

The V gene is TRBV10-1, the J gene TRBJ2-1, with 7 bases fitting TRBD2. The junction had 5 bases not matched to a gene; V was cut back by 3 bases and J by 0 bases. Germline V gene data show CDR1 as WNHNN and CDR2 as SYGVQD (reference sequence). The CDR3 spans 16 residues. The CDR3: CASSDPGGSSYNEQFF. The CDR3 DNA reads as TGCGCCAGCAGTGATCCGGGGGGTAGCTCCTACAATGAGCAGTTCTTC.

This chain links TRBV6-6 with TRBJ2-3, with 8 bases matching TRBD2. This CDR3 has 13 residues. In germline, CDR1 is MNHNY, CDR2 SVGAGI (reference sequence). With V trimmed by 7 bases and J by 1 base, 1 base remained unmatched. CDR3 amino acids: CASNSGGTDTQYF. The CDR3 DNA reads TGTGCCAGCAATAGCGGGGGCACAGATACGCAGTATTTT.

The chain joins TRBV28 to TRBJ1-2, with 8 bases lining up with TRBD1. Per the germline V gene, CDR1 is MDHEN and CDR2 is SYDVKM. The CDR3 contains 15 residues. Unmatched junction bases numbered 11, after V lost 1 base and J lost 10 bases. The DNA for the CDR3 is TGTGCCAGCAGTTTATCGGACAGGGTCCCAGTTTCCTACACCTTC. It yields the protein CASSLSDRVPVSYTF.

The chain combines TRBV30 with TRBJ2-5; D possibly corresponds to TRBD1 (5 bases). The CDR3 consists of 15 residues. Per germline, CDR1 GTSNPN and CDR2 SVGIG (reference sequence). Trimming removed 0 bases at V and 1 base at J, with 12 bases between. In DNA form, the CDR3 reads TGTGCCTGGAGTGTGCAGGCAGGGCCCCAAGAGACCCAGTACTTC. Protein product: CAWSVQAGPQETQYF.

The genes are TRBV19 and TRBJ2-1; 9 bases fit TRBD2. V dropped 5 bases and J dropped 9; count of bases not matched to a gene: 8. The CDR3 sequence is 14 residues long. CDR1 and CDR2 from the germline V gene are LNHDA and SQIVND (reference sequence). The CDR3 protein is CASSGLAGTGEQFF. CDR3 in DNA: TGTGCCAGTAGTGGTCTAGCGGGAACGGGTGAGCAGTTCTTC.

This clone was seen once. This sequence joins TRBV25-1 and TRBJ1-1; TRBD1 matches at 9 bases. CDR3 length equals 15 residues. Germline loops: CDR1 MGHDK, CDR2 SYGVNS. CDR3 in amino acids: CLSWDRVEERREAFF. The CDR3 nucleotides are TGTCTTAGTTGGGACAGGGTAGAGGAGAGAAGAGAAGCTTTCTTT.

The chain is built from TRBV6-6 and TRBJ2-1, with TRBD2 matching over 8 bases. From germline, CDR1 is MNHNY and CDR2 SVGAGI (reference sequence). After removal of 8 bases from V and 9 bases from J, the junction contained 6 bases not matched to a gene. The length of the CDR3 is 12 residues. CDR3 sequence (DNA): TGTGCCAGCTTCGAGCGGGAGAGTGAGCAGTTCTTC. It translates to CASFERESEQFF.

The chain combines TRBV5-5 with TRBJ2-1, with 9 bases that match TRBD2. This CDR3 is 15 amino acids long. With 0 bases clipped from V and 6 bases from J, the junction kept 4 bases outside the gene matches. CDR1 and CDR2 from the germline V gene are SGHKS and YYEKEE (reference sequence). The CDR3 nucleotides are TGTGCCAGCAGCTTGGAAATAGCGGGGGTCAATGAGCAGTTCTTC. It translates to CASSLEIAGVNEQFF.

The CDR3 sequence is CASSQGTPSYNEQFF. For the CDR3, the DNA is TGTGCCAGCAGCCAGGGAACTCCCTCCTACAATGAGCAGTTCTTC. The chain carries TRBV5-5 and TRBJ2-1, with D possibly matching TRBD1 (5 bases). V was clipped by 4 bases and J by 0 bases, with 11 bases between them. Germline assignment: CDR1 SGHKS and CDR2 YYEKEE (reference sequence). The CDR3 is 15 residues long.

The CDR3 coding sequence is TGTGCCAGCAGTAAGGACACATACTCTGGGGCCAACGTCCTGACTTTC. It encodes CASSKDTYSGANVLTF. This sequence joins TRBV27 and TRBJ2-6, with D perhaps matching TRBD1 (5 bases). This CDR3 contains 16 residues. Germline assignment: CDR1 MNHEY and CDR2 SMNVEV (reference sequence). Trimming stripped 5 bases from V and 0 bases from J, with 11 bases between.

This chain uses TRBV11-2 with TRBJ2-4; D is undetermined. The CDR3 has 13 residues. Per the germline V gene, CDR1 is SGHAT and CDR2 is FQNNGV. Trimming stripped 5 bases from V and 5 bases from J, with 10 bases between. The DNA for the CDR3 is TGTGCCAGCAGCCTTTCGGCGGAAAACATTCAGTACTTC. Translation gives CASSLSAENIQYF.

This rearrangement joins TRBV5-4 to TRBJ2-3; 16 bases agree with TRBD2. The J segment lost 0 bases and the V segment lost 4 bases, leaving 2 bases of the junction unmatched. This CDR3 region has 17 residues. The germline CDR1 and CDR2 sequences are SGHNT and YYREEE (reference sequence). CDR3 bases: TGTGCCAGCAGCGGGACTAGCGGGAGGGCTAGCACAGATACGCAGTATTTT. Its protein product is CASSGTSGRASTDTQYF.

This rearrangement joins TRBV7-9 to TRBJ1-1; 8 bases fit TRBD1. Per the germline V gene, CDR1 is SEHNR and CDR2 is FQNEAQ (reference sequence). The CDR3 is made up of 14 amino acids. The ends lost 4 bases at V and 1 base at J; junction bases unmatched: 2. The CDR3 protein is CASSSGGRNTEAFF. CDR3 nucleotides: TGTGCCAGCAGCTCAGGGGGCCGGAACACTGAAGCTTTCTTT.

This chain joins TRBV30 and TRBJ2-7, with D tentatively TRBD1 (5 bases). The V end lost 0 bases, the J end lost 3 bases, and 21 bases lay between the germline ends. This CDR3 is 17 amino acids long. In germline, CDR1 is GTSNPN, CDR2 SVGIG (reference sequence). The CDR3 DNA follows: TGTGCCTGGAGTGTAGGTACCAGGGTTGGTTTTAGCTACGAGCAGTACTTC. Translation: CAWSVGTRVGFSYEQYF.

The chain uses TRBV30 and TRBJ1-4; D remains ambiguous. V gave up 0 bases and J gave up 5 bases, with 4 bases separating them. This CDR3 is 12 amino acids long. Germline assignment: CDR1 GTSNPN and CDR2 SVGIG (reference sequence). CDR3 sequence: CAWSVQNEKLFF. The CDR3 nucleotides read TGTGCCTGGAGTGTACAAAATGAAAAACTGTTTTTT.

The gene calls are TRBV29-1 and TRBJ2-1; 9 bases fit TRBD1. The CDR3 runs to 13 residues. The trim removed 6 bases at V and 1 base at J, leaving 1 base unmatched. Looked up from germline, CDR1 is SQVTM and CDR2 is ANQGSEA. The CDR3 sequence is CSVGQGSYNEQFF. The CDR3 DNA follows: TGCAGCGTGGGACAGGGTTCCTACAATGAGCAGTTCTTC.

The genes are TRBV2 and TRBJ2-7; TRBD2 aligns across 9 bases. The V segment lost 8 bases and the J segment 2 bases; nucleotides outside the gene matches: 7. The CDR3 has 14 amino acids. CDR1 and CDR2 (germline): SNHLY, FYNNEI. The CDR3 is CASARREGTYEQYF. CDR3 DNA: TGTGCCAGCGCACGGCGGGAGGGAACCTACGAGCAGTACTTC.